These 10 T cell receptor beta chains came from one sample sequenced in a study of T cell repertoires in ileal Crohn's disease (dated by TCRdb to the late 2010s). Library preparation employed the immunoSEQ multiplex PCR assay. TCRdb took over this immuneACCESS table, retaining in-frame rearrangements with V and J assigned. Such tables are incomplete; in checked studies, under half of the missing clones stem from an unresolved V gene, and the remainder is unexplained. The sample table records approximately 27,000 clones; just under 80% of these occur just once. The ten largest clones add up to under 20% of the sample. The sequencing sample was made of ileal tissue. The receptors were sampled from an adult with Crohn's disease.

The CDR3 is CSVGTGITDTQYF. The CDR3 region has the DNA TGCAGCGTTGGGACAGGGATAACAGATACGCAGTATTTT. The chain carries TRBV29-1 and TRBJ2-3; 8 nucleotides agree with TRBD1. Germline V lookup: CDR1 SQVTM, CDR2 ANQGSEA. With 4 bases clipped from V and 3 bases from J, the junction kept 3 bases outside the gene matches. The CDR3 totals 13 residues.

The chain couples TRBV6-1 to TRBJ1-5, with D uncertain. This CDR3 comprises 12 residues. Germline values: CDR1 MNHNS, CDR2 SASEGT. V was pared by 7 bases and J by 7 bases, with 11 bases between. The CDR3 DNA follows: TGTGCCAGCAAAGAGGGTCCGCAGCCCCAGCATTTT. This translates into CASKEGPQPQHF.

The CDR3 DNA reads TGTGCCAGCGGGCGTCGAAGCGGGAGGAGGAATGAGCAGTTCTTC. Translated: CASGRRSGRRNEQFF. This chain uses TRBV27 with TRBJ2-1; 9 nucleotides align to TRBD2. Trimming cost V 8 bases and J 7 bases; bases outside gene matches: 12. The CDR3 covers 15 residues. Germline CDR1 is MNHEY and CDR2 is SMNVEV (reference sequence).

The genes are TRBV5-5 and TRBJ2-7, with TRBD1 identical over 7 bases. CDR1 SGHKS and CDR2 YYEKEE come from the germline V gene (reference sequence). The ends lost 4 bases at V and 3 bases at J; junction bases unmatched: 10. The CDR3 is 15 residues long. The CDR3 nucleotides are TGTGCCAGCAGCCCGACAGGGACCTCGGGCTACGAGCAGTACTTC. Translating gives CASSPTGTSGYEQYF. Using reference TRBV5-5 and TRBJ2-7 for the parts outside the CDR3, the full variable domain is DAGVTQSPTHLIKTRGQQVTLRCSPISGHKSVSWYQQVLGQGPQFIFQYYEKEERGRGNFPDRFSARQFPNYSSELNVNALLLGDSALYLCASSPTGTSGYEQYFGPGTRLTVT.

The chain uses TRBV25-1 and TRBJ2-7, with TRBD2 matching over 13 bases. Germline V gene data show CDR1 as MGHDK and CDR2 as SYGVNS. This CDR3 contains 13 residues. The V and J ends lost 8 bases and 7 bases, in that order; junction bases with no gene match: 5. CDR3 in DNA: TGTGCCAGCTCGGGACTAGCGGGGATAGAGCAGTACTTC. It encodes CASSGLAGIEQYF.

The CDR3 bases are TGTGCCAGCAGTTGGGGGACAGAGGGGAATGAGCAGTTCTTC. Protein: CASSWGTEGNEQFF. The rearrangement links TRBV27 to TRBJ2-1; 7 bases line up with TRBD1. V dropped 4 bases and J dropped 7; count of bases not matched to a gene: 7. CDR1 and CDR2 from the germline V gene are MNHEY and SMNVEV (reference sequence). The CDR3 runs 14 residues.

This CDR3 is CAWSRGGDEQFF. CDR3 nucleotide sequence: TGTGCCTGGAGCCGCGGGGGGGATGAGCAGTTCTTC. V and J are TRBV30 and TRBJ2-1; 9 nucleotides align to TRBD2. Germline loops: CDR1 GTSNPN, CDR2 SVGIG (reference sequence). The V segment lost 3 bases and the J segment 8 bases; nucleotides outside the gene matches: 2. CDR3 size: 12 residues.

The chain carries TRBV25-1 and TRBJ2-1; unclear D gene. Trimming took 5 bases from V and 0 from J, leaving 8 bases between them. This CDR3 has 14 amino acids. CDR1 MGHDK and CDR2 SYGVNS come from the germline V gene. CDR3 sequence (DNA): TGTGCCAGCAGTCGTGGGCTCTCCTACAATGAGCAGTTCTTC. Amino acid sequence: CASSRGLSYNEQFF. Together with reference TRBV25-1 and TRBJ2-1, the CDR3 gives the full variable domain: EADIYQTPRYLVIGTGKKITLECSQTMGHDKMYWYQQDPGMELHLIHYSYGVNSTEKGDLSSESTVSRIRTEHFPLTLESARPSHTSQYLCASSRGLSYNEQFFGPGTRLTVL.

This clone was observed a single time. The chain is built from TRBV19 and TRBJ2-6; D uncertain. Looked up from germline, CDR1 is LNHDA and CDR2 is SQIVND (reference sequence). CDR3 length: 17 amino acids. V was trimmed by 3 bases and J by 0 bases, leaving 12 bases between them. CDR3 DNA sequence: TGTGCCAGTAGTATTAGTGTTGTAAGCTCTGGGGCCAACGTCCTGACTTTC. This translates into CASSISVVSSGANVLTF.

The V gene is TRBV6-4, the J gene TRBJ1-5; D possibly corresponds to TRBD1 (6 bases). V shed 3 bases and J shed 1 base, with 7 bases lying between them. The CDR3 loop spans 14 amino acids. Germline V gene data show CDR1 as MRHNA and CDR2 as SNTAGT. CDR3 DNA: TGTGCCAGCAGTGAACAGGGAAGCAATCAGCCCCAGCATTTT. Translated: CASSEQGSNQPQHF.